This T cell receptor beta chain stems from a study of cytomegalovirus exposure and HLA in healthy donors. Study results and caveats: An analysis done earlier found most TCR beta V segments productive about 90% or about 30% of the time.

Details on this clone: Antigen: not known.

The CDR3 length is 10 residues. The germline gives CDR1 GTSNPN, CDR2 SVGIG (reference sequence). Trimming took off 5 bases at V and 5 bases at J, with 7 bases between the two ends. Amplification used 60 Vbeta primers and 13 Jbeta primers. Measured with immunoSEQ multiplex PCR; TCRdb has only the in-frame clones, and not every one. The sample table includes over 100,000 clones. This TCR was recovered from a man aged 18-30 years in good health and CMV-seronegative. The chain uses TRBV30 and TRBJ2-7; D may be TRBD2 (5 bases). The sample taken for sequencing was PBMCs. In nucleotides, the CDR3 is TGTGCCTGGGGGGAGCACGAGCAGTACTTC. This translates into CAWGEHEQYF.